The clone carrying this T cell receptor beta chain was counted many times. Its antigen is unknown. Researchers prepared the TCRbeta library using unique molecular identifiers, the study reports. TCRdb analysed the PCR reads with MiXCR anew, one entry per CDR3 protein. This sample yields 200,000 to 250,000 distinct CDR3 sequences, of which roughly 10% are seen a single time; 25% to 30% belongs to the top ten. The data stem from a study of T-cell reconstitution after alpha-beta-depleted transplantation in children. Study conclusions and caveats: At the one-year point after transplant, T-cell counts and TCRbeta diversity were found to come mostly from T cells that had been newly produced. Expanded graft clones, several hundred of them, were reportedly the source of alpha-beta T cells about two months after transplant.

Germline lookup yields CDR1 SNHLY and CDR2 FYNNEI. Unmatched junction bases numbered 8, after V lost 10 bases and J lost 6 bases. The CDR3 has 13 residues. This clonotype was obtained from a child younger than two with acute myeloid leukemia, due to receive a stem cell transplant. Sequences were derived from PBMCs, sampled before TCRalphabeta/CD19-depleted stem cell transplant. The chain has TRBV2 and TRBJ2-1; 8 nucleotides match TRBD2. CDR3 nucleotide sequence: TGTGCCATGGGACTAGAGCCAACCAATGAGCAGTTCTTC. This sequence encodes CAMGLEPTNEQFF.